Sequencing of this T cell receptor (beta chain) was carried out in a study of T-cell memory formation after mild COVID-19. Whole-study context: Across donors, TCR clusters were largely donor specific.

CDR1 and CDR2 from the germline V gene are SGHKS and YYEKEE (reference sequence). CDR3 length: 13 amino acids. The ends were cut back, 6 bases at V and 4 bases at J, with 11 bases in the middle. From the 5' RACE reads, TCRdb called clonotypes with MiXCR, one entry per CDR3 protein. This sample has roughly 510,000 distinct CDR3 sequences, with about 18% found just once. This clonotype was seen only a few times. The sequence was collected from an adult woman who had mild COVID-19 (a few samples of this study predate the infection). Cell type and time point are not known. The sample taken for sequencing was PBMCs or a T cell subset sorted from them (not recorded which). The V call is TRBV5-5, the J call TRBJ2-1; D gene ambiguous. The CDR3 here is CASTPPNYNEQFF. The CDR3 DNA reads TGTGCCAGCACCCCCCCGAATTACAATGAGCAGTTCTTC.